This T cell receptor beta chain was sequenced in a study of T-cell reconstitution after alpha-beta-depleted transplantation in children. Germline V lookup: CDR1 SEHNR, CDR2 FQNEAQ (reference sequence). Trimming cost V 10 bases and J 6 bases; bases outside gene matches: 5. The length of the CDR3 is 13 residues. This clonotype was seen ten or more times. Preparation of the TCRbeta library used unique molecular identifiers. Via MiXCR, TCRdb re-called the PCR reads, giving one row per CDR3 protein. Altogether some 200,000 distinct CDR3 sequences are present, about 14% being singletons, with the ten largest covering about 13%.

Sequenced here: PBMCs from the stem cell graft donor, sampled from the stem cell graft. The sequence derives from a human donor who donated a stem cell graft to a child with acute lymphoblastic leukemia. This sequence joins TRBV7-9 and TRBJ2-1; 11 positions match TRBD2. The CDR3 protein is CATGTSGVNEQFF. CDR3 nucleotide sequence: TGTGCCACCGGGACTAGCGGAGTCAATGAGCAGTTCTTC. Using reference TRBV7-9 and TRBJ2-1 for the parts outside the CDR3, the full variable domain is DTGVSQNPRHKITKRGQNVTFRCDPISEHNRLYWYRQTLGQGPEFLTYFQNEAQLEKSRLLSDRFSAERPKGSFSTLEIQRTEQGDSAMYLCATGTSGVNEQFFGPGTRLTVL.